This TCR beta chain was identified during a study of blood T cell repertoires in COVID-19. The overall study: COVID-19 samples collected from the United States, Italy and Spain covered acute and convalescent phases.

The authors' processing: Amplification of reference gene primers provided the estimated nucleated cell counts. Profiling relied on immunoSEQ multiplex PCR, and the TCRdb table lists in-frame clones only, not all of them. For V, J and clone size, that table is used; D and trimming come from the DNA. The profile covers about 180,000 clones, with roughly 83% appearing a single time and 8% to 10% taken by the ten largest. Symptom resolution, clearance, or two negative PCRs marked donors in Cohort 3 as recovered. J was trimmed by 4 bases and V by 1 base; bases with no gene match: 10. The germline CDR1 and CDR2 sequences are SGHNT and YENEEA. There are 18 residues in the CDR3.

Sequences were obtained from PBMCs or T cells enriched from blood (not recorded which). The chain has TRBV11-3 and TRBJ2-1, with 10 bases identical to TRBD2. This TCR came from a woman in her twenties or thirties who had recovered from COVID-19. The chain's CDR3 is CASSLVSAASGGYNEQFF. The CDR3, as DNA: TGTGCCAGCAGCTTAGTGAGCGCGGCTAGCGGGGGTTACAATGAGCAGTTCTTC.